This T cell receptor beta chain derives from a study of blood T cell repertoires in COVID-19. Across about two dozen US areas, participants ranged in age from about 18 to 100 years. Participants' reported clinical history set cohort assignment. CDR3 size: 15 residues. Germline loops: CDR1 LNHDA, CDR2 SQIVND (reference sequence). V lost 3 bases, J lost 6 bases, and 6 bases stayed unmatched. Assay: immunoSEQ multiplex PCR; the TCRdb copy retains only in-frame clones and omits some. The data hold hundreds of thousands of clones, with approximately 91% observed a single time. The clonotype comes from a woman aged 40 to 50 who had recovered from COVID-19. J is TRBJ2-1 and V is TRBV19; 9 nucleotides agree with TRBD2. Sequencing was carried out using PBMCs or T cells enriched from blood (not recorded which). CDR3 protein: CASSILAGFGNEQFF. The CDR3 DNA is TGTGCCAGTAGTATCCTAGCGGGGTTCGGCAATGAGCAGTTCTTC.